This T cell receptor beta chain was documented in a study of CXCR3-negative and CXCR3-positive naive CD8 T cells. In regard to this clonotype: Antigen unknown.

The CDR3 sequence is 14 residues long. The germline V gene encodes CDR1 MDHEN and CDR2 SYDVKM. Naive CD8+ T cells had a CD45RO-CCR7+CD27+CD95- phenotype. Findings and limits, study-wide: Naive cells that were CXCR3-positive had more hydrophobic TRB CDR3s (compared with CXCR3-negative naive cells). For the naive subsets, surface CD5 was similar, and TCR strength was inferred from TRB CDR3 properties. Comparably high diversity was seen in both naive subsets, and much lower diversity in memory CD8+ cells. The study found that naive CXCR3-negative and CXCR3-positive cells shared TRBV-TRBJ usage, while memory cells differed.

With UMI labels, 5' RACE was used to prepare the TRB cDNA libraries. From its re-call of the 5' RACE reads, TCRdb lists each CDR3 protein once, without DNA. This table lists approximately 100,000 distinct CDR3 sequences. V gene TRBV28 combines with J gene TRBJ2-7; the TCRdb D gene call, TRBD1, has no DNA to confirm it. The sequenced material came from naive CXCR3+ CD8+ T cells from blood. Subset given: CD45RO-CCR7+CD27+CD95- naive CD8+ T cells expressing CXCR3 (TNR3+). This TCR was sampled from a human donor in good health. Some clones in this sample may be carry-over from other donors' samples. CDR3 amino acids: CASSFRTGDYEQYF.